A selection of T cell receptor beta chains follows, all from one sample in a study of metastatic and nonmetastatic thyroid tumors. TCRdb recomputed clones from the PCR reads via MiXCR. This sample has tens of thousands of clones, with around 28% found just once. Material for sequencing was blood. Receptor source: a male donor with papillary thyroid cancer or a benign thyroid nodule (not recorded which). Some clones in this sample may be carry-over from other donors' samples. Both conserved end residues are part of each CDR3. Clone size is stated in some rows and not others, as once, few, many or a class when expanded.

CASRPVGTYNEQFF	many	TRBV6-1
CASSYFYEQYF	NA	TRBV6-2/TRBV6-3
CSASIDPGAGNQPQHF	medium-sized	TRBV20-1
CSLAQFKVYEQYF	NA	TRBV20-1
CASRKTGDDTQYF	NA	TRBV11-2
CASSLAPALEQYF	NA	TRBV9
CSARDGRGISYEQYF	NA	TRBV20-1
CAWSAPDRGLDGYTF	medium-sized	TRBV30
CASSLDRVADTQYF	many	TRBV19
CASSYGAGASSGELFF	medium-sized	TRBV6-5
CASSQDTGLYEQYF	NA	TRBV3-1
CSAGTSGSHNEQFF	many	TRBV20-1
CASSFGNEQYF	many	TRBV5-6
CASSQAQERYEQYF	once	TRBV4-1
CSARDGVRSSYEQYF	medium-sized	TRBV20-1
CASSRPGPSPLNYGYTF	NA	TRBV6-2/TRBV6-3
CASSAQDSQPQHF	NA	TRBV6-1
CASSLQGFEQYF	NA	TRBV5-1
CASSERSLGDTSYEQYF	many	TRBV10-1
CASSESRRGASGGSYNEQFF	NA	TRBV10-1
CASSAGGGEDTDTQYF	medium-sized	TRBV5-1
CASTPFGDTQYF	many	TRBV14
CASSLYRGVGETQYF	medium-sized	TRBV12-3/TRBV12-4
CASTPGSAPNEKLFF	few	TRBV28
CASSLSRADTGELFF	medium-sized	TRBV11-1
CASSTEGRADSGSNVLTF	NA	TRBV18
CASTSRGFTGELFF	NA	TRBV4-1
CAISESPRRAPRLEQYF	few	TRBV10-3
CASSPRLEKLFF	NA	TRBV7-7
CASSDRPGTATNEKLFF	NA	TRBV2
CASSLGGGRVSTEAFF	NA	TRBV27
CASSQNRGSSGNTIYF	medium-sized	TRBV5-1
CASSRQLRNTEAFF	few	TRBV2
CSATGVSGPYNEQFF	NA	TRBV20-1
CATSRDAGGSANEQFF	NA	TRBV15
CASSQGPGQISTGELFF	many	TRBV4-1
CASSLDLAPLHF	NA	TRBV7-2
CASSLGQLAYEQYF	many	TRBV9
CSASPGSSYEQYF	medium-sized	TRBV20-1
CSARDGGTRNTEAFF	many	TRBV20-1
CASRATSGGFEQYF	NA	TRBV2
CASSGVGRDTQYF	once	TRBV5-1
CATSDSYEQYF	few	TRBV24-1
CASSPTSGGSLSYEQYF	few	TRBV7-6
CASRPSGTDYEQYF	few	TRBV6-2/TRBV6-3
CASRLQGDTGELFF	few	TRBV27
CASSLQGQGAYEQYF	NA	TRBV28
CASSNLADSTGELFF	few	TRBV19
CASSDRAGAYNEQFF	many	TRBV6-4
CASTWTGYNEQFF	NA	TRBV12-3/TRBV12-4
CASTTVSGGDYGYTF	many	TRBV28
CASSQWDRPQYGYTF	NA	TRBV3-1
CASSKQGLGGGTEAFF	NA	TRBV5-1